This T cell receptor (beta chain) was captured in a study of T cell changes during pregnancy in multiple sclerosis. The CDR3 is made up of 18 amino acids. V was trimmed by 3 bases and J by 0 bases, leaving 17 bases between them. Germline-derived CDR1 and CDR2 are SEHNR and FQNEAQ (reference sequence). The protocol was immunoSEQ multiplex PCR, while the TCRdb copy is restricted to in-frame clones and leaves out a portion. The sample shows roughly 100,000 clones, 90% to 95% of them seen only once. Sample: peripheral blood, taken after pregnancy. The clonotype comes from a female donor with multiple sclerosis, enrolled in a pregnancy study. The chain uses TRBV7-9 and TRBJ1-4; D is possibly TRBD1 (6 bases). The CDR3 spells CASSLDSAPKPTNEKLFF. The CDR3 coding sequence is TGTGCCAGCAGCTTGGACAGCGCGCCCAAACCAACTAATGAAAAACTGTTTTTT.